The clone carrying this T cell receptor beta chain was counted a few times. This sample's TCRbeta library carried unique molecular identifier barcodes. TCRdb processed the PCR reads anew with MiXCR; each CDR3 protein has one entry. The sample holds some 200,000 distinct CDR3 sequences, about 6.8% seen once. The junction had 5 bases not matched to a gene; V was cut back by 0 bases and J by 2 bases. The CDR3 spans 17 residues. Germline loops: CDR1 SGHRS, CDR2 YFSETQ. The data were taken from a study of T-cell reconstitution after alpha-beta-depleted transplantation in children. The chain joins TRBV5-1 to TRBJ2-6; 7 bases fit TRBD1. This clonotype originated in a human donor who donated a stem cell graft to a child with Wiskott-Aldrich syndrome. The source was PBMCs from the stem cell graft donor, collected from the stem cell graft. The chain's CDR3 is CASSLAGTAPGANVLTF. The CDR3 DNA follows: TGCGCCAGCAGCTTGGCCGGGACAGCCCCTGGGGCCAACGTCCTGACTTTC.